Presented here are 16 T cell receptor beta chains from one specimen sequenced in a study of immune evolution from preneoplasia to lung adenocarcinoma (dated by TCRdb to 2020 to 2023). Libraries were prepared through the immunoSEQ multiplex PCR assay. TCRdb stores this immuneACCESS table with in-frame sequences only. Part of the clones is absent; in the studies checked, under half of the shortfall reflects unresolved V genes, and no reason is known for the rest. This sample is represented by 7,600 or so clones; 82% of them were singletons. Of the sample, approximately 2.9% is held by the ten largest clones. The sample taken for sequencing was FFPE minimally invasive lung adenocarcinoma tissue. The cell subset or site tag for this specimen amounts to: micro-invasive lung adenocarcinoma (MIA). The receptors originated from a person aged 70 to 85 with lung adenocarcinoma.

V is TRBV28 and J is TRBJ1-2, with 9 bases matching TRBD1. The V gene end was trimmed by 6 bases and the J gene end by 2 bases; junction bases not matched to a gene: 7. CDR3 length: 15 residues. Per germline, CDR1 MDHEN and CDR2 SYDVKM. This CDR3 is CASRPTTGGNYGYTF. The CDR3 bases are TGTGCCAGCAGGCCTACTACAGGGGGCAACTATGGCTACACCTTC.

Here the CDR3 reads CASSSLSGATDTQYF. The CDR3 DNA reads as TGCGCCAGCAGCTCTTTGTCGGGGGCCACAGATACGCAGTATTTT. This chain links TRBV5-1 with TRBJ2-3, with D perhaps being TRBD1 or TRBD2 (6 bases each). CDR1 SGHRS and CDR2 YFSETQ come from the germline V gene. The CDR3 is 15 amino acids. V shed 3 bases and J shed 2 bases, with 13 bases lying between them.

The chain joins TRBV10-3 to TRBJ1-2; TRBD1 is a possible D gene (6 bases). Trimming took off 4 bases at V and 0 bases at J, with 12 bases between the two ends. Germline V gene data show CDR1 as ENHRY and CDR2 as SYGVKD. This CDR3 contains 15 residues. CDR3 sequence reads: CAISGTEHPNYGYTF. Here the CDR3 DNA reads TGTGCCATCAGTGGGACAGAACACCCTAACTATGGCTACACCTTC.

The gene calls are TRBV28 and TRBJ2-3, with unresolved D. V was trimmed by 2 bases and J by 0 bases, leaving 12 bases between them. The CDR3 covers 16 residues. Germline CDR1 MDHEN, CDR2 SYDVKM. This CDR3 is CASSLRPGSSTDTQYF. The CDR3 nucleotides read TGTGCCAGCAGTTTACGGCCAGGTTCTAGCACAGATACGCAGTATTTT.

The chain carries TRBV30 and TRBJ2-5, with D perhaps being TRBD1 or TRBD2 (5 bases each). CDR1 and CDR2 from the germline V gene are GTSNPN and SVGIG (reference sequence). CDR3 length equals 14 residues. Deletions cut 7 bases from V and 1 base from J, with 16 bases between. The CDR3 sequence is CASQDTLAQETQYF. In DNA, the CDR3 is TGTGCCTCTCAGGACACCCTAGCCCAAGAGACCCAGTACTTC.

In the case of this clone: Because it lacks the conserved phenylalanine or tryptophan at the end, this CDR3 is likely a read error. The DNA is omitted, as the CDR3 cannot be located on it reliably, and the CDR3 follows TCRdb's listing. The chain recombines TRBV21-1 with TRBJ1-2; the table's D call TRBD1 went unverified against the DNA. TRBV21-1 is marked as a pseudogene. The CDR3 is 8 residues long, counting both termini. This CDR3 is CASSNWGL.

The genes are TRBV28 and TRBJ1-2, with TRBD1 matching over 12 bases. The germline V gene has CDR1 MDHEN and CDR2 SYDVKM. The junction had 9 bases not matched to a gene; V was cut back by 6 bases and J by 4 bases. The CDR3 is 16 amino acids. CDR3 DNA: TGTGCCAGCAGGCCTTTTGGGACAGGGGGCCCCTATGGCTACACCTTC. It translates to CASRPFGTGGPYGYTF.

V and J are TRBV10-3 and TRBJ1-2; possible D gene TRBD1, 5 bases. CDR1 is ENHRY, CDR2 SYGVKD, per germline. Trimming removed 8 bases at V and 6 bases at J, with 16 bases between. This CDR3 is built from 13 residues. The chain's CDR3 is CAIGGQGANGYTF. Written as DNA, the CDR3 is TGTGCCATCGGAGGACAAGGGGCCAATGGCTACACCTTC.

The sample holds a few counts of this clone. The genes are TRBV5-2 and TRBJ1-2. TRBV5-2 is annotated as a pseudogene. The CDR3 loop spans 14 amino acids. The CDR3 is CASKLLRKTYGYTF. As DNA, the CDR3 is TGTGCCAGCAAACTATTACGAAAGACCTATGGCTACACCTTC.

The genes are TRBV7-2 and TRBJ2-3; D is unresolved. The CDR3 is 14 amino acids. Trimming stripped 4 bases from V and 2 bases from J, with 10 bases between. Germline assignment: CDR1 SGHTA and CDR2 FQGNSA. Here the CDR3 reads CASSSGRLTDTQYF. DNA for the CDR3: TGTGCCAGCAGCTCCGGGCGCCTCACAGATACGCAGTATTTT.

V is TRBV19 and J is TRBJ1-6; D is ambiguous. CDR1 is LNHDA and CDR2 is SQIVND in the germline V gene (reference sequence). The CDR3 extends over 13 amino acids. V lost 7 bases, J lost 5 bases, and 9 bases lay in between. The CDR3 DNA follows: TGTGCCAGTAAGCAGGTGGATAATTCACCCCTCCACTTT. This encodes CASKQVDNSPLHF.

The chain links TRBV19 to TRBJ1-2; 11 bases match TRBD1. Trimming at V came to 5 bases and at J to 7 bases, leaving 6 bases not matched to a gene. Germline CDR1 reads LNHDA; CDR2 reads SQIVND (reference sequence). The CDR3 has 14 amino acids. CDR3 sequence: CASSWTGGYLGYTF. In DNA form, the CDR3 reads TGTGCCAGTAGTTGGACAGGGGGCTATCTTGGCTACACCTTC. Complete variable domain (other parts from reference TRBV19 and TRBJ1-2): DGGITQSPKYLFRKEGQNVTLSCEQNLNHDAMYWYRQDPGQGLRLIYYSQIVNDFQKGDIAEGYSVSREKKESFPLTVTSAQKNPTAFYLCASSWTGGYLGYTFGSGTRLTVV.

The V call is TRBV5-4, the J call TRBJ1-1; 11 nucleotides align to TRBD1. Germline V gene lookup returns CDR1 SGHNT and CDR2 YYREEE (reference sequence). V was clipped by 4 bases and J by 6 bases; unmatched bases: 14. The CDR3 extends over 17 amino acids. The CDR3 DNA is TGTGCCAGCAGCCCATGGACAGGGGGCGATTCTACCCCTGAAGCTTTCTTT. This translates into CASSPWTGGDSTPEAFF.

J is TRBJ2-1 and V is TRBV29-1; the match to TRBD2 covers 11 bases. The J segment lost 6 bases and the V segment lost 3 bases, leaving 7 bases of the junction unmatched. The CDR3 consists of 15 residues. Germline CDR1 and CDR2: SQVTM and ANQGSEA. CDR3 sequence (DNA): TGCAGCGTTGAGGGGGAAGGGACTAGCGGCAATGAGCAGTTCTTC. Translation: CSVEGEGTSGNEQFF.

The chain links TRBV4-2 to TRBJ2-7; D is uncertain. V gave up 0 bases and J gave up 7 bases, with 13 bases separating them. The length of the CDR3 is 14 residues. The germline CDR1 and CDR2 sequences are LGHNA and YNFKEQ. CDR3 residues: CASSQEEAPREQYF. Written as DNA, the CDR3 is TGTGCCAGCAGCCAAGAAGAGGCTCCTAGGGAGCAGTACTTC.

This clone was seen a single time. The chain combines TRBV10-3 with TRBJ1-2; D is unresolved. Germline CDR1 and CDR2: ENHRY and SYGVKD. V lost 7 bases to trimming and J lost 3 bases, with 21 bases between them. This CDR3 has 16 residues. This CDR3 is CAITPTSGLADYGYTF. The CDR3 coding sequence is TGTGCCATCACCCCTACATCGGGGTTGGCTGACTATGGCTACACCTTC.